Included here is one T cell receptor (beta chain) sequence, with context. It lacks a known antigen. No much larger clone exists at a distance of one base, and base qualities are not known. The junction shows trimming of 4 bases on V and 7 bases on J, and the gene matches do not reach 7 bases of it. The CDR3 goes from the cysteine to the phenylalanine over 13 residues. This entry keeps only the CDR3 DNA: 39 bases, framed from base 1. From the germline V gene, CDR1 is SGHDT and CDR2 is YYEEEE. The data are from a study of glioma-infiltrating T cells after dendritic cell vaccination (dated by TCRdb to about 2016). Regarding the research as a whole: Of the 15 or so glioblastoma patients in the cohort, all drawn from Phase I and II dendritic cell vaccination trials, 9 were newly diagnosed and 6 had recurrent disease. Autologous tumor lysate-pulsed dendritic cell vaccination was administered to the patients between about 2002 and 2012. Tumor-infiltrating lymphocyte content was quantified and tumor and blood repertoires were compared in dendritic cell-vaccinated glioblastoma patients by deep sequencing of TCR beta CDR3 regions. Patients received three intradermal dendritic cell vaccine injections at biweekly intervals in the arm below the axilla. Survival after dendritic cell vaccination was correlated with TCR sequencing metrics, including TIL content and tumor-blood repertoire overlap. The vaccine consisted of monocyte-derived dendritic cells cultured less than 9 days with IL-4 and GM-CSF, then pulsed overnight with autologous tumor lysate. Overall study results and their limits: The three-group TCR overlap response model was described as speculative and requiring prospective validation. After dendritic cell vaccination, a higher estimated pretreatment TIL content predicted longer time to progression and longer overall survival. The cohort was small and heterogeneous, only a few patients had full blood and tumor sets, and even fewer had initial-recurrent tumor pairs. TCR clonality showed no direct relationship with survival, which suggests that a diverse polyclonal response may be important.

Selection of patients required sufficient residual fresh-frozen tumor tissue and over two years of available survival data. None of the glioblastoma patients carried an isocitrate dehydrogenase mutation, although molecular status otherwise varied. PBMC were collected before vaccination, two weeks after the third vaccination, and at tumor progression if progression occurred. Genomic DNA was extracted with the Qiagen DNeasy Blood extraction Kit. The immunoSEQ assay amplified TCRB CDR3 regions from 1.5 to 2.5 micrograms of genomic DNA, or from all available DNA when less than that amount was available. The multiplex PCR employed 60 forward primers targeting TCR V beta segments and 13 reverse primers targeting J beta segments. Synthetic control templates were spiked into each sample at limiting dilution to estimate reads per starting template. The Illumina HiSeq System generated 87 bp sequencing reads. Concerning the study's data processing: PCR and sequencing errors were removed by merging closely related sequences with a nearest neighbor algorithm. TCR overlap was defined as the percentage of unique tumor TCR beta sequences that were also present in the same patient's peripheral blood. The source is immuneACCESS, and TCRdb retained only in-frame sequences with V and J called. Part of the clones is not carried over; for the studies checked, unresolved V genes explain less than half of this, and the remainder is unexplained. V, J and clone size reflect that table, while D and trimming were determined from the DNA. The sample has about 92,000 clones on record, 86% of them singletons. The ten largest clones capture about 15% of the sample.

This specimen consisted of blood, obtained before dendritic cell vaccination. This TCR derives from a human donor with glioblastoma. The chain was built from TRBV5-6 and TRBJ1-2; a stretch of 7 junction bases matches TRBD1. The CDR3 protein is CASSLDRAGGYTF. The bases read TGTGCCAGCAGCCTAGACAGGGCTGGTGGCTACACCTTC.